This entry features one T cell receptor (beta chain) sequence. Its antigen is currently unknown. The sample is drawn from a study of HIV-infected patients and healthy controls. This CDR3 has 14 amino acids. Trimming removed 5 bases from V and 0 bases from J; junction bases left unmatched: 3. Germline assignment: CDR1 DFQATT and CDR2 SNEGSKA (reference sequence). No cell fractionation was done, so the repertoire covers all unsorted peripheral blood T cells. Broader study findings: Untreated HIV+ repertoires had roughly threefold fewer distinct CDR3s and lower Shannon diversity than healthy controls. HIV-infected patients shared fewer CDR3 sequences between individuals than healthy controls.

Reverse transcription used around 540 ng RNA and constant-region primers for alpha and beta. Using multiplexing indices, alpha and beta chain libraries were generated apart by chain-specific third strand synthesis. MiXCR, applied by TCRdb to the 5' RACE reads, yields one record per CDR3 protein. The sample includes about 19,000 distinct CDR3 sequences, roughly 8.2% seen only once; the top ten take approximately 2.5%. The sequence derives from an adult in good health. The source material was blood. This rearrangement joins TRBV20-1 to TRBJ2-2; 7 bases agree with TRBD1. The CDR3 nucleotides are TGCAGTGCTGAGGGGACAGCGAACACCGGGGAGCTGTTTTTT. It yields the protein CSAEGTANTGELFF.